These T cell receptor beta chains were read from a single sample in a study of blood T cell repertoires in COVID-19. Measured with immunoSEQ multiplex PCR; TCRdb has only the in-frame clones, and not every one. The sample contains around 260,000 clones, around 86% of which appear only once. The sample consisted of peripheral blood. Receptors were obtained from a woman aged 40 to 55 who had recovered from COVID-19. CDR3s include the opening cysteine and the closing phenylalanine or tryptophan. The D gene is left open where the match is weak. Size tells how often a clone was seen (once, few, many) or the class of an expanded clone, and some rows leave it out.

clone_size d_call j_call v_call cdr3_length cdr3_aa cdr3_nt
- - TRBJ1-1 TRBV11-2 12 CASSLGGRGAFF TGTGCCAGCAGCTTAGGCGGCAGGGGAGCTTTCTTT
- - TRBJ1-5 TRBV6-5 11 CASRTKSPQHF TGTGCCAGCAGGACAAAGAGCCCCCAGCATTTT
- TRBD1 TRBJ1-1 TRBV11-1 14 CASSFLTGGTEAFF TGTGCCAGCAGCTTTTTGACAGGGGGGACTGAAGCTTTCTTT
- - TRBJ1-1 TRBV7-2 14 CASSSQVRDTEAFF TGTGCCAGCAGCTCACAGGTTAGGGACACTGAAGCTTTCTTT
- TRBD1 TRBJ1-5 TRBV5-6 15 CASSLAGTGFWPQHF TGTGCCAGCAGCTTGGCCGGGACAGGTTTCTGGCCCCAGCATTTT
- TRBD2 TRBJ2-3 TRBV6-2/TRBV6-3 12 CASSLGLAGHFF TGTGCCAGCAGTCTAGGCCTAGCGGGCCATTTTTTT
- TRBD1 TRBJ2-5 TRBV3-1/TRBV3-2 14 CASSRSQGTETQYF TGTGCCAGCAGCCGATCACAGGGGACGGAGACCCAGTACTTC
- TRBD1 TRBJ2-1 TRBV10-3 16 CAISPMGQLAYNEQFF TGTGCCATCAGTCCTATGGGACAGCTCGCCTACAATGAGCAGTTCTTC
- TRBD1 TRBJ2-2 TRBV7-2 15 CASSSGQGGTGELFF TGTGCCAGCAGCTCCGGACAGGGGGGCACCGGGGAGCTGTTTTTT
- - TRBJ1-2 TRBV11-1 12 CASSYSGTGYTF TGTGCCAGCAGCTATTCGGGAACTGGCTACACCTTC
- TRBD1 TRBJ2-3 TRBV3-1/TRBV3-2 14 CASSETTGGDTQYF TGTGCCAGCAGCGAGACAACAGGGGGAGATACGCAGTATTTT
- TRBD1 TRBJ1-2 TRBV6-6 14 CASSYAGTGSGYTF TGTGCCAGCAGTTACGCCGGGACAGGGAGCGGCTACACCTTC
few - TRBJ1-1 TRBV6-6 13 CASSSGGGTEAFF TGTGCCAGCAGTTCTGGGGGGGGCACTGAAGCTTTCTTT
- TRBD1 TRBJ1-2 TRBV5-4 17 CASNQKGTAETNYGYTF TGTGCCAGCAACCAAAAAGGGACAGCCGAAACTAACTATGGCTACACCTTC
- TRBD1 TRBJ1-2 TRBV2 16 CASRPNRGRRDYGYTF TGTGCCAGCAGGCCTAACAGGGGTAGGCGAGACTATGGCTACACCTTC
- - TRBJ1-2 TRBV5-5 15 CASSATDSSSYGYTF TGTGCCAGCAGCGCTACTGACAGTTCGTCCTATGGCTACACCTTC
- TRBD2 TRBJ2-7 TRBV29-1 13 CSVTSVPSYEQYF TGCAGCGTTACTAGCGTACCCTCCTACGAGCAGTACTTC
- TRBD2 TRBJ2-1 TRBV30 15 CAWSPPGGALDEQFF TGTGCCTGGAGTCCACCCGGGGGGGCCTTGGATGAGCAGTTCTTC
- - TRBJ1-3 TRBV3-1/TRBV3-2 15 CASSFRTALGHTIYF TGTGCCAGCAGCTTTCGGACAGCGTTGGGTCACACCATATATTTT
once TRBD1 TRBJ1-2 TRBV18 16 CASSPLPPTGGYGYTF TGTGCCAGCTCACCACTCCCACCGACAGGGGGCTATGGCTACACCTTC
- TRBD2 TRBJ2-1 TRBV5-4 17 CASSPASGGASYNEQFF TGTGCCAGCAGCCCCGCTAGCGGGGGGGCCTCCTACAATGAGCAGTTCTTC
- - TRBJ1-2 TRBV9 15 CASSVGGAANYGYTF TGTGCCAGCAGCGTAGGCGGGGCAGCTAACTATGGCTACACCTTC
- - TRBJ2-3 TRBV11-3 16 CASSYGRESHTDTQYF TGTGCCAGCAGCTACGGCCGGGAGTCCCACACAGATACGCAGTATTTT
- - TRBJ1-5 TRBV11-2 13 CASSLNPNQPQHF TGTGCCAGCAGCTTAAATCCTAATCAGCCCCAGCATTTT
- - TRBJ1-1 TRBV29-1 11 CSVPIGSRAFF TGCAGCGTTCCGATAGGCTCTAGGGCTTTCTTT
- - TRBJ1-4 TRBV14 13 CASRWGPWEKLFF TGTGCCAGCCGCTGGGGCCCTTGGGAAAAACTGTTTTTT
- TRBD2 TRBJ2-1 TRBV29-1 13 CSGHLAGGREQFF TGCAGCGGACATTTAGCGGGGGGGCGTGAGCAGTTCTTC
- TRBD1 TRBJ1-2 TRBV6-5 13 CASSYRQGYGYTF TGTGCCAGCAGTTACAGACAGGGCTATGGCTACACCTTC
- - TRBJ2-5 TRBV5-4 17 CASSSGPKGGNQETQYF TGTGCCAGCAGCTCTGGACCCAAAGGCGGGAACCAAGAGACCCAGTACTTC
- - TRBJ1-2 TRBV6-5 13 CASISGANYGYTF TGTGCCAGCATATCCGGGGCTAACTATGGCTACACCTTC